This T cell receptor beta chain was retrieved from a study of identical twins. Findings of the study overall: Within twin pairs, the out-of-frame alpha sequences they shared showed excess low generation probability. Memory repertoires showed no such pattern, whereas abundant cord blood beta clonotypes carried fewer insertions.

In the case of this clonotype: Its antigen is undetermined.

MiXCR was run by TCRdb on the 5' RACE reads, yielding one entry per CDR3 protein. The table includes about 530,000 distinct CDR3 sequences, more than 20% detected once. The V gene lost 1 base and the J gene lost 6 bases, with 12 bases spanning the gap. This CDR3 is 15 amino acids long. This sample was also put to use in a study of yellow fever vaccine responses in identical twins. In that study: Convergence reportedly seemed to mark part of the twins' vaccine T cell response, with personalization marking the rest.

The sample consisted of CD4+ T cells sorted from blood. This TCR came from a woman aged 18-35 years in good health. This chain joins TRBV12-3 or TRBV12-4 and TRBJ2-2; weak D call: TRBD1 (6 bases). CDR3 DNA sequence: TGTGCCAGCAGTTTAGGGCAGGGGCTCTCCGGGGAGCTGTTTTTT. This translates into CASSLGQGLSGELFF.